This TCR beta chain derives from a study of T cell repertoires in cytomegalovirus infection. Looking at the study overall: Recently identified HLA-C-restricted and well-studied HLA-B-restricted CMV epitopes were used. Evidence of both CMV infection and a matching HLA type came from public TCR beta signatures.

TCRdb redid the calling of the reads with MiXCR, one entry per CDR3 protein. Found here are around 770,000 distinct CDR3 sequences, almost 30% of them singletons; the top ten hold under 15%. V shed 5 bases and J shed 0 bases, with 18 bases lying between them. Germline V gene sequence: CDR1 SGHVS, CDR2 FNYEAQ. The CDR3 is made up of 17 amino acids. Points on this clonotype: Its antigen is undetermined.

This receptor was obtained from a human donor in good health (CMV status not recorded). Some clones in this sample may be carry-over from other donors' samples. This material consisted of cultured CD8+ T cells from PBMCs, taken from culture after CMV antigen stimulation. The chain has TRBV7-6 and TRBJ2-3; D gene unclear. The DNA for the CDR3 is TGTGCCAGCAGCGAGGTCCCCGGAGTACCTAGCACAGATACGCAGTATTTT. Its translation: CASSEVPGVPSTDTQYF.